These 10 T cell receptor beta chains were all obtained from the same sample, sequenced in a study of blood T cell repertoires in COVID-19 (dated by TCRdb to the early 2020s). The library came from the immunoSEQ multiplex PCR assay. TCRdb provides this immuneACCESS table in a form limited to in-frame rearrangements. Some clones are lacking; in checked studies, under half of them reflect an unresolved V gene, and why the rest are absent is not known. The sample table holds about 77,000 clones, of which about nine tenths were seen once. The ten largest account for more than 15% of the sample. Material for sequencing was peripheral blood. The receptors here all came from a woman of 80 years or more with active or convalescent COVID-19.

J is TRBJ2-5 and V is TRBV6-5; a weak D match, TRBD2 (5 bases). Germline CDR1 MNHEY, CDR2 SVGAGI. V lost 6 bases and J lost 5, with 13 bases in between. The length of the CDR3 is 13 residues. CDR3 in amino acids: CASRRDGEETQYF. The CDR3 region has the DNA TGTGCCAGCAGGAGGGATGGGGAGGAGACCCAGTACTTC.

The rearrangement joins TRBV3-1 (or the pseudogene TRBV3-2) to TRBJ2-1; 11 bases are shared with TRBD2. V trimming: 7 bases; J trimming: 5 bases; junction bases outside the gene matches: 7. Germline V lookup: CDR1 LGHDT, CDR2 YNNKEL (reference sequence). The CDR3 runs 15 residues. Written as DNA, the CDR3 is TGTGCCAGCAAATCACTAGCGGGGGCCCACAATGAGCAGTTCTTC. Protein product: CASKSLAGAHNEQFF.

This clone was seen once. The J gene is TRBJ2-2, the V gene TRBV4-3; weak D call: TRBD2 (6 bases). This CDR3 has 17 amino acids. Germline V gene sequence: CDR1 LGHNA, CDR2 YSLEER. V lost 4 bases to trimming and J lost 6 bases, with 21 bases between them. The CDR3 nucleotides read TGCGCCAGCAGCCTGGGACGGGGTGGATGGGGGGCCGGGGAGCTGTTTTTT. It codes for CASSLGRGGWGAGELFF.

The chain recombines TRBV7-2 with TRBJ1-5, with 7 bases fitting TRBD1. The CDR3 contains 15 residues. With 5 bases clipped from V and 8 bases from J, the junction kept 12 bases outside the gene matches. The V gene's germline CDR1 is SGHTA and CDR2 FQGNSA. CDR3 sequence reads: CASSLGQVASEPQHF. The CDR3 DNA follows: TGTGCCAGCAGCCTCGGACAGGTGGCGTCGGAGCCCCAGCATTTT.

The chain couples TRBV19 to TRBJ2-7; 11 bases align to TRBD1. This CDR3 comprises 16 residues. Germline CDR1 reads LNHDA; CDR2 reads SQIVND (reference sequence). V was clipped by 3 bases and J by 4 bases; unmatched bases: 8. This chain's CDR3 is CASSMRTGGFLYEQYF. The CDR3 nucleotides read TGTGCCAGTAGTATGCGGACAGGGGGCTTCCTTTACGAGCAGTACTTC.

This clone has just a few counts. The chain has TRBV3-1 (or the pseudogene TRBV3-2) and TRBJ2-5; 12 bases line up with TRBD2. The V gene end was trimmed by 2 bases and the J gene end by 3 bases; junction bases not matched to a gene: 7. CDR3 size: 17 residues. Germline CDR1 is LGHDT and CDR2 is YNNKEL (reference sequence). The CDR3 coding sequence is TGTGCCAGCAGCCAAAGGGCTAGCGGGGGGGCCAAAGAGACCCAGTACTTC. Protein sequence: CASSQRASGGAKETQYF.

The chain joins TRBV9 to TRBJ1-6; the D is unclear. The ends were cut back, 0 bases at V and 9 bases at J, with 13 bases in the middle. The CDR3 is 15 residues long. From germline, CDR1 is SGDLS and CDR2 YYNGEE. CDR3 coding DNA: TGTGCCAGCAGCGTAGGTCCGGGGATGAGTTCACCCCTCCACTTT. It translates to CASSVGPGMSSPLHF.

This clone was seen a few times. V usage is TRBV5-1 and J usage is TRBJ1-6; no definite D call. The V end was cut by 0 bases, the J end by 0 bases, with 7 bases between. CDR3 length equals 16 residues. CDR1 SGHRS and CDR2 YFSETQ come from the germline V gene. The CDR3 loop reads CASSLVGSSYNSPLHF. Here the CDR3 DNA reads TGCGCCAGCAGCTTGGTGGGGAGCTCCTATAATTCACCCCTCCACTTT.

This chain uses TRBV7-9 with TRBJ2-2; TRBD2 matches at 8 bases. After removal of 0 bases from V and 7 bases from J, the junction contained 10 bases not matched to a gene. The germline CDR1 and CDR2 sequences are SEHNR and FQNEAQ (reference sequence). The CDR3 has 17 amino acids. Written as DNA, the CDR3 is TGTGCCAGCAGCTTAGCGGAGCGGGGGAAGGGGAACGGGGAGCTGTTTTTT. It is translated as CASSLAERGKGNGELFF.

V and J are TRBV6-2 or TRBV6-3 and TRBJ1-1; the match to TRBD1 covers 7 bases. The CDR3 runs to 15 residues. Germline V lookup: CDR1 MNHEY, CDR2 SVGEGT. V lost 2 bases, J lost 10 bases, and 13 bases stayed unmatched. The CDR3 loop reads CASSYSGRGLGGAFF. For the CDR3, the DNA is TGTGCCAGCAGTTACAGCGGGAGGGGGCTCGGCGGAGCTTTCTTT.